One and the same sample provided the 9 T cell receptor beta chains below, sequenced in a study of blood T cell repertoires in COVID-19. TCRdb's table, derived via immunoSEQ multiplex PCR, lists solely in-frame clones and lacks some. The data hold about 88,000 clones, with roughly 88% observed a single time. The sequenced material came from peripheral blood. Receptors originate from a man older than 75 with acute or convalescent COVID-19.

The V and J genes are TRBV3-1 (or the pseudogene TRBV3-2) and TRBJ1-3, with D hard to call. Per germline, CDR1 LGHDT and CDR2 YNNKEL (reference sequence). V was pared by 4 bases and J by 3 bases, with 10 bases between. The CDR3 extends over 14 amino acids. In DNA, the CDR3 is TGTGCCAGCAGCCCTCAGACTTTTGGAAACACCATATATTTT. Amino acid sequence: CASSPQTFGNTIYF.

V gene TRBV7-9 combines with J gene TRBJ1-2; tentatively, D is TRBD1 (5 bases). This CDR3 comprises 12 residues. Germline V gene sequence: CDR1 SEHNR, CDR2 FQNEAQ (reference sequence). Deletions cut 3 bases from V and 7 bases from J, with 9 bases between. In DNA, the CDR3 is TGTGCCAGCAGCTTTGGGGCAAGTGGCTACACCTTC. Translating gives CASSFGASGYTF.

The J gene is TRBJ1-5, the V gene TRBV7-8; D is undetermined. The CDR3 runs to 14 residues. Germline-derived CDR1 and CDR2 are SGHVS and FQNEAQ. Trimming removed 6 bases from V and 7 bases from J, with 16 bases in between. This CDR3 reads CASSLGPSRQPQHF. CDR3 bases: TGTGCCAGCAGTTTGGGCCCTTCCAGGCAGCCCCAGCATTTT. Using reference TRBV7-8 and TRBJ1-5 for the parts outside the CDR3, the full variable domain is GAGVSQSPRYKVAKRGQDVALRCDPISGHVSLFWYQQALGQGPEFLTYFQNEAQLDKSGLPSDRFFAERPEGSVSTLKIQRTQQEDSAVYLCASSLGPSRQPQHFGDGTRLSIL.

V usage is TRBV20-1 and J usage is TRBJ2-5; D is possibly TRBD1 (5 bases). V dropped 3 bases and J dropped 5 bases, with 16 bases sitting between them. This CDR3 is built from 14 residues. CDR1 is DFQATT and CDR2 is SNEGSKA in the germline V gene (reference sequence). The CDR3 nucleotides are TGCAGTGCTAGTCTTCCCAGGGTCTCGGAGACCCAGTACTTC. Its translation: CSASLPRVSETQYF.

The genes are TRBV6-1 and TRBJ1-5, with D unclear. Trimming took off 4 bases at V and 2 bases at J, with 15 bases between the two ends. Germline V lookup: CDR1 MNHNS, CDR2 SASEGT. CDR3 length: 16 residues. CDR3 sequence: CASSGSGLRGNQPQHF. The DNA of the CDR3 is TGTGCCAGCAGTGGCTCGGGTCTCAGAGGCAATCAGCCCCAGCATTTT.

The rearrangement links TRBV5-4 to TRBJ1-2; D remains ambiguous. V was cut by 0 bases and J by 2 bases, with 14 bases left in between. Per the germline V gene, CDR1 is SGHNT and CDR2 is YYREEE (reference sequence). CDR3 length: 16 amino acids. In DNA, the CDR3 is TGTGCCAGCAGCTTGGCGTTAGAGACTAGAAACTATGGCTACACCTTC. Translated, it gives CASSLALETRNYGYTF.

CDR3 nucleotides: TGTGCCAGCAGCGTAGACCCCCGGGCCTACGAGCAGTACTTC. It encodes CASSVDPRAYEQYF. V is TRBV9 and J is TRBJ2-7; D gene uncertain. The CDR3 runs 14 residues. Per germline, CDR1 SGDLS and CDR2 YYNGEE. The V end was cut by 0 bases, the J end by 2 bases, with 9 bases between.

Written as DNA, the CDR3 is TGTGCCAGCAGCGTAAGGGGTGCTGGGGCCAACGTCCTGACTTTC. This translates into CASSVRGAGANVLTF. V and J are TRBV9 and TRBJ2-6, with D perhaps TRBD1 (5 bases). There are 15 residues in the CDR3. CDR1 and CDR2 (germline): SGDLS, YYNGEE. Deletions cut 1 base from V and 2 bases from J, with 7 bases between.

The rearrangement joins TRBV11-1 to TRBJ1-1, with D unclear. The CDR3 runs 14 residues. From germline, CDR1 is SGHAT and CDR2 FQDESV (reference sequence). Trimming pared 1 base from V and 0 bases from J, leaving 6 bases between. The CDR3 protein is CASSLDILNTEAFF. CDR3 nucleotide sequence: TGTGCCAGCAGCTTAGACATTTTGAACACTGAAGCTTTCTTT. Full variable domain (outside the CDR3, taken from reference TRBV11-1 and TRBJ1-1): EAEVAQSPRYKITEKSQAVAFWCDPISGHATLYWYRQILGQGPELLVQFQDESVVDDSQLPKDRFSAERLKGVDSTLKIQPAELGDSAMYLCASSLDILNTEAFFGQGTRLTVV.